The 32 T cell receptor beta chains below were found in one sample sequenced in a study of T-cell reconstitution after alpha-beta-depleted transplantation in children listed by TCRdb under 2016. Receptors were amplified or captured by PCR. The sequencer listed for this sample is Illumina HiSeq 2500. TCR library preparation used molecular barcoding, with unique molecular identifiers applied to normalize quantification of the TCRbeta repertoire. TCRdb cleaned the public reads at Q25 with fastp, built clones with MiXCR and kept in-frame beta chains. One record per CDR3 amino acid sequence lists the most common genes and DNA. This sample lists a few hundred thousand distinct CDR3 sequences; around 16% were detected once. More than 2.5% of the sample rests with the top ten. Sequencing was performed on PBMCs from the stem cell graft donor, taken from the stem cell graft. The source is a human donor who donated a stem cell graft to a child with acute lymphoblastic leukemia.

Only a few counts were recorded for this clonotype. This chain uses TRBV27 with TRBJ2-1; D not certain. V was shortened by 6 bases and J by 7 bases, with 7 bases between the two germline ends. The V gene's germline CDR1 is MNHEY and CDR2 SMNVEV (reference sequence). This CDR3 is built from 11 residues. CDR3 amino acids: CASRDLNEQFF. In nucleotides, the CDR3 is TGTGCCAGCAGGGACCTAAATGAGCAGTTCTTC.

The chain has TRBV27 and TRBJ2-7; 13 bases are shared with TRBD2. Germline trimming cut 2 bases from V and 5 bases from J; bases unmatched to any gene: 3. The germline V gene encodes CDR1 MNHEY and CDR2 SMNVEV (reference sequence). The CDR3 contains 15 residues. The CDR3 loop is CASSLGLAGDHEQYF. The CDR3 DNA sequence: TGTGCCAGCAGTTTAGGACTAGCGGGAGACCACGAGCAGTACTTC.

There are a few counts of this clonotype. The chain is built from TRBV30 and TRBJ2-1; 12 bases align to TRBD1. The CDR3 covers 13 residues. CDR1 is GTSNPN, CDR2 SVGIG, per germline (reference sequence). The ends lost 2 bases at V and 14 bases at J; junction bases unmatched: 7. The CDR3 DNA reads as TGTGCCTGGAGTACCCGGGGGACAGGGGGCAAGTTCTTC. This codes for CAWSTRGTGGKFF.

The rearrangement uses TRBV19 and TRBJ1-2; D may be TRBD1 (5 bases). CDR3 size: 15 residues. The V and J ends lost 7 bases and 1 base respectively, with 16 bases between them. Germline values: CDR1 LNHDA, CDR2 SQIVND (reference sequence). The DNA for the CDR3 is TGTGCCAGTAAAATCAGGGAGGCGTTTAACTATGGCTACACCTTC. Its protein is CASKIREAFNYGYTF.

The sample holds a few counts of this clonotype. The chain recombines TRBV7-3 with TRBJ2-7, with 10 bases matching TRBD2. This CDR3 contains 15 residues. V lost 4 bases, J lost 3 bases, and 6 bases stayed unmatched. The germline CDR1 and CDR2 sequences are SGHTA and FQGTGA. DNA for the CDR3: TGTGCCAGCAGCTGGGCTAGCGGGGGAAACTACGAGCAGTACTTC. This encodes CASSWASGGNYEQYF.

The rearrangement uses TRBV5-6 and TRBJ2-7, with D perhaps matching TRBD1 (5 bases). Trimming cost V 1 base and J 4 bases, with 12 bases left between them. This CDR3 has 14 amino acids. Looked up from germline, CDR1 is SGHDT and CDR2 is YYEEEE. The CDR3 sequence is CASSLMWTPYEQYF. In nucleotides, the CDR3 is TGTGCCAGCAGCTTGATGTGGACACCTTACGAGCAGTACTTC. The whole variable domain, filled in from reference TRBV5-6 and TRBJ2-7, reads DAGVTQSPTHLIKTRGQQVTLRCSPKSGHDTVSWYQQALGQGPQFIFQYYEEEERQRGNFPDRFSGHQFPNYSSELNVNALLLGDSALYLCASSLMWTPYEQYFGPGTRLTVT.

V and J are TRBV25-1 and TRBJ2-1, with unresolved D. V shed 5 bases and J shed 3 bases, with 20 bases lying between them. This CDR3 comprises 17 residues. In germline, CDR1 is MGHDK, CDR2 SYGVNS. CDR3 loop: CASSQGGAYPLYNEQFF. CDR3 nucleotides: TGTGCCAGCAGTCAAGGTGGAGCTTACCCCCTCTACAATGAGCAGTTCTTC.

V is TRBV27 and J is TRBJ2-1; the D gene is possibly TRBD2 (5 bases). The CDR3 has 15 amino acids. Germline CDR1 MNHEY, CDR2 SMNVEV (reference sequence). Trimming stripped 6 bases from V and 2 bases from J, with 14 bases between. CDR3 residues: CASSDRVGAYNEQFF. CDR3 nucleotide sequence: TGTGCCAGCAGCGACCGAGTGGGAGCCTACAATGAGCAGTTCTTC.

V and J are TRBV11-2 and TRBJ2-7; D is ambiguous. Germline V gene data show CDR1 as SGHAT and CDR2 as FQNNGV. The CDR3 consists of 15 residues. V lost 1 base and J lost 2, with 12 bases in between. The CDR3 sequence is CASSLGAGAPYEQYF. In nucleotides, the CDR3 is TGTGCCAGCAGCTTAGGGGCAGGAGCCCCCTACGAGCAGTACTTC.

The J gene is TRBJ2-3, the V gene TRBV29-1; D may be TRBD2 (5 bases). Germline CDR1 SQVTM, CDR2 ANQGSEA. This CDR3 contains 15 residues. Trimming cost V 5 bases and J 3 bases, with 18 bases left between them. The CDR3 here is CSVPPDLATTDTQYF. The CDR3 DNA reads TGCAGCGTTCCGCCGGACTTGGCAACAACAGATACGCAGTATTTT.

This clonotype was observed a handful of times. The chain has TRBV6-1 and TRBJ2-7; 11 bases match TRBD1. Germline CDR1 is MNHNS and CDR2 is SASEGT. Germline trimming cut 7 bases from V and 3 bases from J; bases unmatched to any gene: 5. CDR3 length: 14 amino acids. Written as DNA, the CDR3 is TGTGCCAGCACCTGGACAGGGGGCAGCTACGAGCAGTACTTC. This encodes CASTWTGGSYEQYF.

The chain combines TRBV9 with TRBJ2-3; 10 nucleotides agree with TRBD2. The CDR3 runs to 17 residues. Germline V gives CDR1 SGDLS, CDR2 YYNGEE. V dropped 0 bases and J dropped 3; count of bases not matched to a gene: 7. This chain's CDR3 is CASSVALAGIGTDTQYF. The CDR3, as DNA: TGTGCCAGCAGCGTAGCACTAGCGGGAATTGGGACAGATACGCAGTATTTT. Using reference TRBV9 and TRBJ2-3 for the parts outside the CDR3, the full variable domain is DSGVTQTPKHLITATGQRVTLRCSPRSGDLSVYWYQQSLDQGLQFLIQYYNGEERAKGNILERFSAQQFPDLHSELNLSSLELGDSALYFCASSVALAGIGTDTQYFGPGTRLTVL.

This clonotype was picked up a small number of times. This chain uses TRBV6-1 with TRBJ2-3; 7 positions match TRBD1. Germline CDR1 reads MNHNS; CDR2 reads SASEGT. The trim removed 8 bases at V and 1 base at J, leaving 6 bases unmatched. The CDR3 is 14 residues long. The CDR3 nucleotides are TGTGCCAGCGACAGGGCAGCCGGCACAGATACGCAGTATTTT. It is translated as CASDRAAGTDTQYF.

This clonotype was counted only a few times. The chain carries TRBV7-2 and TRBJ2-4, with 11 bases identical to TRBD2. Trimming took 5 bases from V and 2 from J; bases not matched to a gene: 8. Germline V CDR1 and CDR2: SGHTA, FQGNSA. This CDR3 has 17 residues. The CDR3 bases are TGTGCCAGCAGCCCCCCGGGACTAGCGGCTCCCAAAAACATTCAGTACTTC. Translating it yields CASSPPGLAAPKNIQYF.

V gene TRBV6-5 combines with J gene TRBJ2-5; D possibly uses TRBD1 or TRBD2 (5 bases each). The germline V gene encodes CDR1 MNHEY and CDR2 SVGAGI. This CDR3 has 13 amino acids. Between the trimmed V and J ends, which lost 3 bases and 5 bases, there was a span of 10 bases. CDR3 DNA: TGTGCCAGCAGTTATTTCGAGGGGGAGACCCAGTACTTC. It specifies CASSYFEGETQYF.

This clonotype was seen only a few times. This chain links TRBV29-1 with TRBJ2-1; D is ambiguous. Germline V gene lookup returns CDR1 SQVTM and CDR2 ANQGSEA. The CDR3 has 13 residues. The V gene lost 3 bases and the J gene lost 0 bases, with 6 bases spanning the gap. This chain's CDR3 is CSVDLVSYNEQFF. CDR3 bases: TGCAGCGTTGATTTGGTCTCCTACAATGAGCAGTTCTTC.

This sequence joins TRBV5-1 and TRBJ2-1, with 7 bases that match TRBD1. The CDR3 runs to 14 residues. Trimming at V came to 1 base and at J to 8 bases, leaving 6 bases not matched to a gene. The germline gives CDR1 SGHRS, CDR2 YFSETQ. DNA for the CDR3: TGCGCCAGCAGCTTGTCCAGGGGGATGGATGAGCAGTTCTTC. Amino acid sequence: CASSLSRGMDEQFF.

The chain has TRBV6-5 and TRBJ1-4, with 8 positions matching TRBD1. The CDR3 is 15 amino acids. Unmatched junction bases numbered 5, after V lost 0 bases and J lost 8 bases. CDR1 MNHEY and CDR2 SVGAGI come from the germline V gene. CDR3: CASSYSAGGEEKLFF. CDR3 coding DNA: TGTGCCAGCAGTTACTCCGCAGGGGGCGAGGAAAAACTGTTTTTT.

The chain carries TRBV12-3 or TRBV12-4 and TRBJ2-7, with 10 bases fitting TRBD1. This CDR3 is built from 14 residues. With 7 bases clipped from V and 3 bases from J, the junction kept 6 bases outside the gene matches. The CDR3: CASTMGDRGYEQYF. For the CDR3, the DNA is TGTGCCAGCACTATGGGGGACAGGGGCTACGAGCAGTACTTC.

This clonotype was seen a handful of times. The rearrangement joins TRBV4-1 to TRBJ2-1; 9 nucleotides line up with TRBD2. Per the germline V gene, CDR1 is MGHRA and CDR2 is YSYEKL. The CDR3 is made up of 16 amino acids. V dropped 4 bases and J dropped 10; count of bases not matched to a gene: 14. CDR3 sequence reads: CASSLSGGPPSREQFF. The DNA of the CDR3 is TGCGCCAGCAGCCTAAGCGGGGGGCCCCCTTCGAGGGAGCAGTTCTTC.

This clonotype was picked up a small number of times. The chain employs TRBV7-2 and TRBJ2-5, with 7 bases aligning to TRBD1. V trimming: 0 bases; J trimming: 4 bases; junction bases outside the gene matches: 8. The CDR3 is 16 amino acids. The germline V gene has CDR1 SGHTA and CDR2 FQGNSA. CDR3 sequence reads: CASSLASRGGSETQYF. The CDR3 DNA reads TGTGCCAGCAGCTTAGCATCGAGAGGGGGCTCAGAGACCCAGTACTTC.

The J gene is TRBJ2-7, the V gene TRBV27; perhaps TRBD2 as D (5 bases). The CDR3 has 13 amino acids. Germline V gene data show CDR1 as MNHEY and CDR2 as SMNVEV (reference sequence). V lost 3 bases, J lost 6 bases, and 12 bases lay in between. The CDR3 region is CASSFGESGEQYF. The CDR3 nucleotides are TGTGCCAGCAGTTTCGGGGAATCGGGCGAGCAGTACTTC.

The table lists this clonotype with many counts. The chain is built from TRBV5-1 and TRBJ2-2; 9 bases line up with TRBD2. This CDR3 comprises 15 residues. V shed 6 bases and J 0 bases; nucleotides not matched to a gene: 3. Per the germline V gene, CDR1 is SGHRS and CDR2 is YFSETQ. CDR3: CASNPSGANTGELFF. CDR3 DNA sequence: TGCGCCAGCAACCCTAGCGGGGCGAACACCGGGGAGCTGTTTTTT.

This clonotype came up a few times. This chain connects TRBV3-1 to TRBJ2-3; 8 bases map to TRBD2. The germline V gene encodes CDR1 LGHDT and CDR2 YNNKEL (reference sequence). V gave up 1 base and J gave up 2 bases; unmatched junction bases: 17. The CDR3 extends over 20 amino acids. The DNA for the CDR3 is TGTGCCAGCAGCCAAGCCTGGGGGTTTGGAGTAGCGGGATACACAGATACGCAGTATTTT. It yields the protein CASSQAWGFGVAGYTDTQYF.

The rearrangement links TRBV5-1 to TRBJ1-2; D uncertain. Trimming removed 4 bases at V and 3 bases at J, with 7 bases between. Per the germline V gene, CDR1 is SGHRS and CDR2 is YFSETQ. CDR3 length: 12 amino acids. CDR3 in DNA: TGCGCCAGCAGCAACACGGACTATGGCTACACCTTC. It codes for CASSNTDYGYTF.

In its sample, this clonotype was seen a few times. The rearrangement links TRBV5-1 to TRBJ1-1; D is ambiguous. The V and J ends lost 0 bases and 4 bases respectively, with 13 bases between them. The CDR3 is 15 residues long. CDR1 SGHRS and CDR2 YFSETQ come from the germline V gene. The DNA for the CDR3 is TGCGCCAGCAGCTTGGCATCGGTCCGGGGCACTGAAGCTTTCTTT. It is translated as CASSLASVRGTEAFF. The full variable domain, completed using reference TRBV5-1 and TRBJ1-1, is KAGVTQTPRYLIKTRGQQVTLSCSPISGHRSVSWYQQTPGQGLQFLFEYFSETQRNKGNFPGRFSGRQFSNSRSEMNVSTLELGDSALYLCASSLASVRGTEAFFGQGTRLTVV.

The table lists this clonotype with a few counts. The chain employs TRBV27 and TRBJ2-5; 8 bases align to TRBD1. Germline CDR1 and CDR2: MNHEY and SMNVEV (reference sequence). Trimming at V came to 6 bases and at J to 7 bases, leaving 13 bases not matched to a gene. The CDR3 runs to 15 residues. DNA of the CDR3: TGTGCCAGCAGCCCCTTGGGACAGGCCGGCGGGACCCAGTACTTC. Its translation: CASSPLGQAGGTQYF.

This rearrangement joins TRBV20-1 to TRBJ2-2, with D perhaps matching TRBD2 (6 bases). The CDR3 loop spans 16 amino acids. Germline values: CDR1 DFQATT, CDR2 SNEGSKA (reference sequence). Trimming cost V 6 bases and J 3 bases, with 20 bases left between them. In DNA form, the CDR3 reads TGCAGTGCCCCGCCATCGGGGGAGTTCGACACCGGGGAGCTGTTTTTT. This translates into CSAPPSGEFDTGELFF.

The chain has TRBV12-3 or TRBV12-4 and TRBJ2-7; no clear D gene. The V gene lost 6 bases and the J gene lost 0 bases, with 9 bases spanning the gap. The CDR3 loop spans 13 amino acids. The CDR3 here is CASRPTISYEQYF. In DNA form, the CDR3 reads TGTGCCAGCAGACCAACTATCTCCTACGAGCAGTACTTC.

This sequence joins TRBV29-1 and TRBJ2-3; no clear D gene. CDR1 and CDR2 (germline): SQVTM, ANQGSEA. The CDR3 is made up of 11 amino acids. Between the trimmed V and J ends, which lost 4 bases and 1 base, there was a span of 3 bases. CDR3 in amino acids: CSVGRTDTQYF. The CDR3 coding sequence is TGCAGCGTTGGCCGCACAGATACGCAGTATTTT.

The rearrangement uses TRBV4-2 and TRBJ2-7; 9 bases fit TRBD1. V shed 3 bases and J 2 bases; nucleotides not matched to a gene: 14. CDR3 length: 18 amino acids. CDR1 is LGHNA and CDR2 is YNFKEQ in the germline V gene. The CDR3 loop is CASSQGLLDRGDPYEQYF. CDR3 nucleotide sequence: TGTGCCAGCAGCCAGGGGCTTCTGGACAGGGGAGACCCCTACGAGCAGTACTTC.

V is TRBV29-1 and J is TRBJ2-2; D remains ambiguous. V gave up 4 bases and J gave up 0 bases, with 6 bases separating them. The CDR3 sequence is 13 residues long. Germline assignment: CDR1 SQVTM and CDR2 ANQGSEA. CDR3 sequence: CSVGLTNTGELFF. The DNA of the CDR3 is TGCAGCGTTGGACTCACGAACACCGGGGAGCTGTTTTTT.